This T cell receptor (beta chain) was captured in a study of T-cell memory formation after mild COVID-19. About the research overall: TCR clusters were mostly donor specific.

Study results and caveats: Whether day 37 second-wave clones are SARS-CoV-2-specific was not confirmed. That cross-reactive memory joined was suggested by some responding clones appearing in pre-infection memory.

V lost 4 bases to trimming and J lost 5 bases; unmatched junction nucleotides: 3. CDR3 length: 13 residues. CDR1 MNHEY and CDR2 SVGAGI come from the germline V gene. In TCRdb, the 5' RACE reads were re-called with MiXCR into one record per CDR3 protein. The repertoire includes approximately 100,000 distinct CDR3 sequences, approximately 10% of them detected once, and approximately 40% sits in the top ten. Comments on this clonotype: Its cognate antigen is unknown.

The specimen sequenced was PBMCs or a T cell subset sorted from them (not recorded which). This sequence joins TRBV6-5 and TRBJ2-5; 8 bases agree with TRBD2. The sequence was collected from a man aged 18 to 29 who had mild COVID-19 (a few samples of this study predate the infection). Cell type and time point are not known. The CDR3 DNA follows: TGTGCCAGCAGTTCGGGGGGGGAGGAGACCCAGTACTTC. It encodes CASSSGGEETQYF.